A selection of T cell receptor beta chains follows, all from one sample in a study of shared clonotypes between healthy human individuals. Sequencing was performed with immunoSEQ multiplex PCR; in TCRdb, only in-frame clones are kept and a portion is missing. The sample includes some 1.5 million clones, more than 95% seen only once; the top ten take over 1%. Sequenced: naive CD4+ T cells sorted from blood. These receptors all stem from a man aged 25-45 years in good health. CDR3s include the opening cysteine and the closing phenylalanine or tryptophan. D genes are given only for firm matches. Clone size, where shown, is once, few, many, or a class for clones that have expanded.

j_call v_call d_call clone_size cdr3_nt cdr3_aa
TRBJ2-3 TRBV9 TRBD2 NA TGTGCCAGCAGCCGGGACTACACAGATACGCAGTATTTT CASSRDYTDTQYF
TRBJ2-7 TRBV7-3 NA NA TGTGCCAGCAGCTTAAGCTCGCGTATAACTAGTCCTGGGTGGAGGTTCGACTACGAGCAGTACTTC CASSLSSRITSPGWRFDYEQYF
TRBJ1-6 TRBV10-3 NA NA TGTGCCATCGGACTAGTGGGCGGAAATTCACCCCTCCACTTT CAIGLVGGNSPLHF
TRBJ2-2 TRBV10-1 NA NA TGCGCCAGCAGTGAGTCGAAATCCACCGGGGAGCTGTTTTTT CASSESKSTGELFF
TRBJ1-5 TRBV18 TRBD1 NA TGTGCCAGCTCACCAAGGGCAGGGGGTAATCAGCCCCAGCATTTT CASSPRAGGNQPQHF
TRBJ2-7 TRBV7-2 TRBD2 NA TGTGCCAGCAGCTTAGGGGTAGCGGGATCTTACGAGCAGTACTTC CASSLGVAGSYEQYF
TRBJ2-3 TRBV7-2 NA NA TGTGCCAGCAGTGCGAGCACAGATACGCAGTATTTT CASSASTDTQYF
TRBJ2-5 TRBV7-3 TRBD2 NA TGTGCCAGCAGGGGCGGGAGTGAGGAGACCCAGTACTTC CASRGGSEETQYF
TRBJ1-4 TRBV4-1 TRBD1 NA TGCGCCAGCAGCCTCCGACAGGGGGGTGAAAAACTGTTTTTT CASSLRQGGEKLFF
TRBJ1-4 TRBV27 NA once TGTGCCAGCAGTTTTTCTCGGGACGACCACGAAAAACTGTTTTTT CASSFSRDDHEKLFF
TRBJ1-2 TRBV28 NA NA TGTGCCAGCAGGCAGGGTCTTCACTATGGCTACACCTTC CASRQGLHYGYTF
TRBJ2-3 TRBV11-2 NA NA TGTGCCAGCAGCTTAGCACGACTAGTTGTGACAGATACGCAGTATTTT CASSLARLVVTDTQYF
TRBJ2-1 TRBV5-6 TRBD2 NA TGTGCCAGCACATTGGCTAGCGGGAGGGTCTACAATGAGCAGTTCTTC CASTLASGRVYNEQFF
TRBJ1-1 TRBV2 NA NA TGTGCCAGCAGTGAGACCACTGAAGCTTTCTTT CASSETTEAFF
TRBJ2-3 TRBV18 TRBD2 NA TGTGCCAGCTCACCACCGACGGGACTAGGCACAGATACGCAGTATTTT CASSPPTGLGTDTQYF
TRBJ2-5 TRBV7-2 NA NA TGTGCCAGCAGCCCAGCCTTCCAAGAGACCCAGTACTTC CASSPAFQETQYF
TRBJ1-4 TRBV5-6 TRBD1 NA TGTGCCAGCAGCTTGGAACAGGGGGGTTTTGAAAAACTGTTTTTT CASSLEQGGFEKLFF
TRBJ2-7 TRBV21-1 NA NA TGTGCCGGGTTGAGGGGAATAGCGGACGAGCAGTACTTC CAGLRGIADEQYF
TRBJ1-3 TRBV29-1 NA NA TGCAGCGCCGCCGCAGGTACTGGAAACACCATATATTTT CSAAAGTGNTIYF
TRBJ2-7 TRBV5-1 NA NA TGCGCCAGCAGCTTGGACAGCGGCCCCGGGGGCGAGCAGTACTTC CASSLDSGPGGEQYF
TRBJ2-3 TRBV29-1 NA NA TGCAGCGTAGCCGGCCATCTCACAGATACGCAGTATTTT CSVAGHLTDTQYF
TRBJ2-5 TRBV2 NA NA TGTGCCAGCAGGGGACCCTCGGAGACCCAGTACTTC CASRGPSETQYF
TRBJ2-3 TRBV5-1 NA NA TGCGCCAGCAGTTTTGGACAGAACACAGATACGCAGTATTTT CASSFGQNTDTQYF
TRBJ1-1 TRBV9 NA NA TGTGCCAGCAGCTTAGAGCAGACGAACACTGAAGCTTTCTTT CASSLEQTNTEAFF
TRBJ2-3 TRBV7-9 NA NA TGTGCCAGCACCCTTAGAGGCGGTAGCACAGATACGCAGTATTTT CASTLRGGSTDTQYF
TRBJ2-5 TRBV7-8 NA once TGTGCCAGCAGCCTACCGACGGAGACCCAGTACTTC CASSLPTETQYF
TRBJ1-5 TRBV11-2 NA NA TGTGCCAGCAGCCAACAGGGAGGGAGCAATCAGCCCCAGCATTTT CASSQQGGSNQPQHF
TRBJ2-1 TRBV30 TRBD2 NA TGTGCCTGGAGTGGGGGGGGTGGAGGGACTAGCGGCCCCCGGTTCTTC CAWSGGGGGTSGPRFF
TRBJ1-4 TRBV5-8 NA NA TGTGCCAGCAGCTTGGAGGGCGCAACTAATGAAAAACTGTTTTTT CASSLEGATNEKLFF
TRBJ2-1 TRBV6-6 TRBD2 NA TGTGCCAGCAGGATGGCGGGAGTAAACAATGAGCAGTTCTTC CASRMAGVNNEQFF
TRBJ2-7 TRBV5-6 TRBD1 NA TGTGCCAGCAGCTTTACCGGGACAGGGCATTTTTACGAGCAGTACTTC CASSFTGTGHFYEQYF
TRBJ2-7 TRBV10-2 NA NA TGCGCCAGCAGAGCCCCCTCCTACGAGCAGTACTTC CASRAPSYEQYF
TRBJ2-2 TRBV11-2 NA once TGTGCCAGCAGCTTAAGACAGCGGACCACCGGGGAGCTGTTTTTT CASSLRQRTTGELFF
TRBJ2-5 TRBV19 TRBD2 NA TGTGCCAGTAGTATCGGCGGGAGGGAGGAGACCCAGTACTTC CASSIGGREETQYF
TRBJ2-6 TRBV5-6 NA NA TGTGCCAGCAGTTTGCTGGCGGGGCCCCACTCTGGGGCCAACGTCCTGACTTTC CASSLLAGPHSGANVLTF
TRBJ1-5 TRBV19 NA NA TGTGCCAGTAGTATAGAGCGTCGGATTATCCTTAATCAGCCCCAGCATTTT CASSIERRIILNQPQHF
TRBJ2-7 TRBV12-5 TRBD1 NA TGTGCTAGTGGTCCCCGCGGGACAGGGAGCTCCTACGAGCAGTACTTC CASGPRGTGSSYEQYF
TRBJ2-3 TRBV7-6 TRBD2 NA TGTGCCAGCAGCTCGAGACTAGCGGGAACGACAGATACGCAGTATTTT CASSSRLAGTTDTQYF
TRBJ1-3 TRBV2 NA NA TGTGCCAGTATGCAACGGAACGGGGGCCTTTCTGGAAACACCATATATTTT CASMQRNGGLSGNTIYF
TRBJ1-3 TRBV5-8 NA once TGTGCCAGCGGACTCAAAATACCTGGAAACACCATATATTTT CASGLKIPGNTIYF
TRBJ1-1 TRBV28 NA NA TGTGCCAGCAGTTTCGGCAGTTTAAGGCCTGAAGCTTTCTTT CASSFGSLRPEAFF
TRBJ2-1 TRBV7-2 TRBD2 NA TGTGCCAGCAGCTTATTTCTAGCGGGAGCGAATGAGCAGTTCTTC CASSLFLAGANEQFF
TRBJ2-1 TRBV5-4 TRBD2 NA TGTGCCAGCGGAAATAGCGGGAGGGCCTACAATGAGCAGTTCTTC CASGNSGRAYNEQFF
TRBJ2-7 TRBV7-8 NA once TGTGCCAGCAGCGTCCTCGGACAGATCCCCTACGAGCAGTACTTC CASSVLGQIPYEQYF
TRBJ2-3 TRBV6-1 NA NA TGTGCCAGCAGTGAAGTCAACACAGATACGCAGTATTTT CASSEVNTDTQYF